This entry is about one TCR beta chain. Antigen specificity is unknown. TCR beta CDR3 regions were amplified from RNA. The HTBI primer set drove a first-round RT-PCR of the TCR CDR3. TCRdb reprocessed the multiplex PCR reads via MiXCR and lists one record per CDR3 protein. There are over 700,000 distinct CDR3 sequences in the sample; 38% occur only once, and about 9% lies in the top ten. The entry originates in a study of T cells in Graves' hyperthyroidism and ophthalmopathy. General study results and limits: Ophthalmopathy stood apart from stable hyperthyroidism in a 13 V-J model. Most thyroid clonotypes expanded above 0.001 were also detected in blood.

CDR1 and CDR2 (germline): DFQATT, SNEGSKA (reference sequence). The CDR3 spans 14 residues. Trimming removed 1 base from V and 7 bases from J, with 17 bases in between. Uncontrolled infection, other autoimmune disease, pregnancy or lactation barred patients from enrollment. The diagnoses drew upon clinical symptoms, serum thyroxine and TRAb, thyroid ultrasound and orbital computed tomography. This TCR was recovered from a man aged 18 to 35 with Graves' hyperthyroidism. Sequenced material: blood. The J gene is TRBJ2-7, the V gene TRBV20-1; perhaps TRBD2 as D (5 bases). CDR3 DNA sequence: TGCAGTGCTAGAGTATCGGGGAACACCGGGGAGCAGTACTTC. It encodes CSARVSGNTGEQYF.